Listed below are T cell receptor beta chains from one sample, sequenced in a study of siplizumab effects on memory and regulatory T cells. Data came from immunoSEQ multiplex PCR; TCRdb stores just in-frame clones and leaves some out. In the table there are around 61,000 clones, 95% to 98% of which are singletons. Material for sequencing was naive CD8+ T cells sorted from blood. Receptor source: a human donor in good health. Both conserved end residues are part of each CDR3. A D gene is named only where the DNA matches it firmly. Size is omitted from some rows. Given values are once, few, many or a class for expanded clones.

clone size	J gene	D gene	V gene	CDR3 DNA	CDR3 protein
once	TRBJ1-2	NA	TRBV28	TGTGCCAGCGAGACGGCAGTCTCTAACTATGGCTACACCTTC	CASETAVSNYGYTF
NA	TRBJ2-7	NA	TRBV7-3	TGTGCCAGCAGCTTAACGTACTCCTACGAGCAGTACTTC	CASSLTYSYEQYF
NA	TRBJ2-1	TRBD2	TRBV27	TGTGCCAGCAGTGATAGCGGGAGTATCTATGAGCAGTTCTTC	CASSDSGSIYEQFF
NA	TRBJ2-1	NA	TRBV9	TGTGCCAGCAGCGCCACCTACGGGGAGCAGTTCTTC	CASSATYGEQFF
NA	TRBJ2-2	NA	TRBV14	TGTGCCAGCAGCCAAGGCTACAACACCGGGGAGCTGTTTTTT	CASSQGYNTGELFF
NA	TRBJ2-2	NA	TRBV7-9	TGTGCCAGCACCCCTAGTGTTACCGGGGAGCTGTTTTTT	CASTPSVTGELFF
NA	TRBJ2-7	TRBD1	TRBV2	TGTGCCAGCACGGACAGGGGGCGTTACGAGCAGTACTTC	CASTDRGRYEQYF
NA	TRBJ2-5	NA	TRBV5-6	TGTGCCAGCAGCGTGTTCGCTAGCGCCATGGAAAGGGAGACCCAGTACTTC	CASSVFASAMERETQYF
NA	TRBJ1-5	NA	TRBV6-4	TGTGCCAGGAGGGATCAGCCCCAGCATTTT	CARRDQPQHF
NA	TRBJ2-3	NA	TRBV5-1	TGCGCCAGCAGCCCCACCACAGATACGCAGTATTTT	CASSPTTDTQYF
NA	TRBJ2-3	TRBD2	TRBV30	TGTGCCTGGAGTGTTAAAAAAAATCGGGACTATATACGAACAGATACGCAGTATTTT	CAWSVKKNRDYIRTDTQYF
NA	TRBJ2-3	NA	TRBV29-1	TGCAGCGTTGAAGTTCCCCCGGATACGCAGTATTTT	CSVEVPPDTQYF
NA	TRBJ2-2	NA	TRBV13	TGTGCCAGCAGCCGCTACGGCGCCGGGGAGCTGTTTTTT	CASSRYGAGELFF
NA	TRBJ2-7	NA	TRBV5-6	TGTGCCAGCAGCGCATACTACGAGCAGTACTTC	CASSAYYEQYF
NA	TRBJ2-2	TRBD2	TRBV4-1	TGCGCCAGCAGCCAGTGGACTAGCGGTCGGGAGGGGGCCGGGGAGCTGTTTTTT	CASSQWTSGREGAGELFF
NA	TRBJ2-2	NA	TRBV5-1	TGCGCCAGCAGCTTTCGGTCGGCCGGGGAGCTGTTTTTT	CASSFRSAGELFF
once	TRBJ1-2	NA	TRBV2	TGTGCCAGCAGTGTGAAGGTTCTAAACTATGGCTACACCTTC	CASSVKVLNYGYTF
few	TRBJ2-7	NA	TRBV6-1	TGTGCCAGCAGTGAAGGCGGTTGGGATGACTACGAGCAGTACTTC	CASSEGGWDDYEQYF
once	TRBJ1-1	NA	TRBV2	TGTGCCAGCAGTGGAGGCGGGGGCCCCACTGAAGCTTTCTTT	CASSGGGGPTEAFF
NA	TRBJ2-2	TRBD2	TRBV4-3	TGCGCCAGCAGGCTGGGACTAGCGGATACGAACACCGGGGAGCTGTTTTTT	CASRLGLADTNTGELFF
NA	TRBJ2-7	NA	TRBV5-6	TGTGCCAGCAGCTTGGTAGGTGGATACGAGCAGTACTTC	CASSLVGGYEQYF
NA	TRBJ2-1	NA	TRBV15	TGTGCCACCAGTCCCTCCAGAAACTTCAATGAGCAGTTCTTC	CATSPSRNFNEQFF
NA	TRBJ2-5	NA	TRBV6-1	TGTGCCAGCAACACCGGTGTGGGGGTTGTAGAGACCCAGTACTTC	CASNTGVGVVETQYF
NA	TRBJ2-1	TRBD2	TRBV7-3	TGTGCCAGCAGCTTAGGCTCTAGCGGGAGCCATGAGCAGTTCTTC	CASSLGSSGSHEQFF
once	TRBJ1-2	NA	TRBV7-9	TGTGCCAGCAGCTTAGGGCCGGCCGGAGCTAACTATGGCTACACCTTC	CASSLGPAGANYGYTF
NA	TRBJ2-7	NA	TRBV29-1	TGCAGCGTTGAATCGGGCCAGGGTAGGTACGAGCAGTACTTC	CSVESGQGRYEQYF
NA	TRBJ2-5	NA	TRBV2	TGTGCCAGCAGTGAACCGGGACCGCAAGAGACCCAGTACTTC	CASSEPGPQETQYF
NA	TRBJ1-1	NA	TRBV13	TGTGCCAGCAGCTTAAGGGCGTTCGGAACTGAAGCTTTCTTT	CASSLRAFGTEAFF
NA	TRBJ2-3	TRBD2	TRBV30	TGTGCCTGGACCGGACTAGCCTCCACAGATACGCAGTATTTT	CAWTGLASTDTQYF
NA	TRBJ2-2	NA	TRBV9	TGTGCCAGCAGCGTAGAGGGCGGGGAGCTGTTTTTT	CASSVEGGELFF
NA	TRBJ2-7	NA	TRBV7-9	TGTGCCAGCAGCTTAGACGGACAGCCCCGCGGGGAGCAGTACTTC	CASSLDGQPRGEQYF
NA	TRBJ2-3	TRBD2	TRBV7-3	TGTGCCAGCAGCCCGAACCTGGGGGCTAGCGGGATTCGGACGCAGTATTTT	CASSPNLGASGIRTQYF
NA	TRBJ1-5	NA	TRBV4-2	TGTGCCAGCAGCCCAGAGGAAGGGGTAAATCAGCCCCAGCATTTT	CASSPEEGVNQPQHF
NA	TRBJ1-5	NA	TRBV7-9	TGTGCCAGCAGCCCCGAATCCTGGGAGAGCAATCAGCCCCAGCATTTT	CASSPESWESNQPQHF
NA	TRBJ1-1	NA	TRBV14	TGTGCCAGCAGCCAAGGTTGGGAAGCTTTCTTT	CASSQGWEAFF
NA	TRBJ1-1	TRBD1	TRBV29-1	TGCAGCGCCACCACAGGGGTGAACACTGAAGCTTTCTTT	CSATTGVNTEAFF
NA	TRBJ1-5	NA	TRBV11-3	TGTGCCAGCAGCTTAGGATCGGGGCAGCCCCAGCATTTT	CASSLGSGQPQHF
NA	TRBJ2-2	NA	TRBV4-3	TGCGCCAGCAGCCAAGGACTAGGGAACACCGGGGAGCTGTTTTTT	CASSQGLGNTGELFF
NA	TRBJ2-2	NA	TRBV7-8	TGTGCCAGCACCTCCCGGGAAAACACCGGGGAGCTGTTTTTT	CASTSRENTGELFF
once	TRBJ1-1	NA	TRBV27	TGTGCCAGCAGTTTATTGGGGGGGAACACTGAAGCTTTCTTT	CASSLLGGNTEAFF
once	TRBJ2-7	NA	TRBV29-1	TGCAGCGTGTGGCAGGATTACGAGCAGTACTTC	CSVWQDYEQYF
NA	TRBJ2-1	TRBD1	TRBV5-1	TGCGCCAGCAGCTTGGTAACAGGGGGCTACAATGAGCAGTTCTTC	CASSLVTGGYNEQFF
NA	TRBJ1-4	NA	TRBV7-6	TGTGCCAGCAGCCGGACCGGAACGGAGGAAAAACTGTTTTTT	CASSRTGTEEKLFF
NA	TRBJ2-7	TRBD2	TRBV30	TGTGCCTGGACCCCTAGCGGGGCCTACGAGCAGTACTTC	CAWTPSGAYEQYF
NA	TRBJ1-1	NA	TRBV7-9	TGTGCCAGCAGCTCATCCCGGATTGAAGCTTTCTTT	CASSSSRIEAFF